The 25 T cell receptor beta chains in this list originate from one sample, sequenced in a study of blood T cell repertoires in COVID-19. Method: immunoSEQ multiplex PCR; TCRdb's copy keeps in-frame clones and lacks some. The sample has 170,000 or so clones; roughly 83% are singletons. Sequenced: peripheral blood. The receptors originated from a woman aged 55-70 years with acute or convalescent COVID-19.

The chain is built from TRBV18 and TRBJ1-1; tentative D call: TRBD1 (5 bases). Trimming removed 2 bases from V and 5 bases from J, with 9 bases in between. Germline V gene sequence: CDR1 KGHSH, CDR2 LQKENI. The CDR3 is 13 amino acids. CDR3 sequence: CASSPGGTTEAFF. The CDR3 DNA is TGTGCCAGCTCACCAGGGGGGACGACTGAAGCTTTCTTT.

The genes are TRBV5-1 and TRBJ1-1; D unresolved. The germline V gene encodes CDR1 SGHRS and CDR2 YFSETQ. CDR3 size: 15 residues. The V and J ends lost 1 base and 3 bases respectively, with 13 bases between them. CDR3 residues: CASSLIPSRDTEAFF. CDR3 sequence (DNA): TGCGCCAGCAGCTTGATCCCCTCACGAGACACTGAAGCTTTCTTT.

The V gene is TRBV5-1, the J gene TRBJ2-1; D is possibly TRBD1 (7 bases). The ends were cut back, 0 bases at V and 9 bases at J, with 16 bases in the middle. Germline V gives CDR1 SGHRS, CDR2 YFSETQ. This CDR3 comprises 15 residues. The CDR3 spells CASSLGPGGPSEQFF. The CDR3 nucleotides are TGCGCCAGCAGCTTGGGGCCAGGGGGGCCCAGTGAGCAGTTCTTC.

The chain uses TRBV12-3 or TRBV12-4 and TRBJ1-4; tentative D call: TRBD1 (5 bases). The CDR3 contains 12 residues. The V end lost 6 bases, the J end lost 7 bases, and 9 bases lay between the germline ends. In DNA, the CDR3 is TGTGCCAGCAGCCCGGGGGGTGAAAAACTGTTTTTT. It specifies CASSPGGEKLFF.

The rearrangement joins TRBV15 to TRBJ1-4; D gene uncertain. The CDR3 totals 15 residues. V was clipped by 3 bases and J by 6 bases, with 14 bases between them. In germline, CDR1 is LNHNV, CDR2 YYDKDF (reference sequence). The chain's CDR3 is CATSRLDQSDEKLFF. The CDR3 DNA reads TGTGCCACCAGCAGGCTCGATCAATCGGATGAAAAACTGTTTTTT.

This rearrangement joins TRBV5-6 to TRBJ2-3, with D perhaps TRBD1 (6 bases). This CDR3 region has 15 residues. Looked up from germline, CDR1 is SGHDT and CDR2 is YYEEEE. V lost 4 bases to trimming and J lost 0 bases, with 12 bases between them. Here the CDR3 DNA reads TGTGCCAGCAGCCTGGGGGCCGTTAGCACAGATACGCAGTATTTT. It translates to CASSLGAVSTDTQYF.

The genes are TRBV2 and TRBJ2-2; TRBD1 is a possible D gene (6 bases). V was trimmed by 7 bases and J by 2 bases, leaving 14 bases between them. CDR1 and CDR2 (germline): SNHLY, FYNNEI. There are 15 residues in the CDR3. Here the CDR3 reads CASKGRGRNTGELFF. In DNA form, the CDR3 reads TGTGCCAGCAAGGGCAGGGGACGTAACACCGGGGAGCTGTTTTTT.

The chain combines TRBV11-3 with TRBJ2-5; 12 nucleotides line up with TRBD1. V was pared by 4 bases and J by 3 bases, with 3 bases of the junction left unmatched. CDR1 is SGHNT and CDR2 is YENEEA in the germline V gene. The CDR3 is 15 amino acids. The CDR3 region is CASSSGQGAKETQYF. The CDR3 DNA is TGTGCCAGCAGCTCGGGACAGGGGGCTAAAGAGACCCAGTACTTC.

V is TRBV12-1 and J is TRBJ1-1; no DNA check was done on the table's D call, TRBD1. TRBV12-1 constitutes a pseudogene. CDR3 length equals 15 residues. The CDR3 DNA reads TGTGCCAGCAGCCCTCAGGGGGCGCGTAGCACTGAAGCTTTCTTT. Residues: CASSPQGARSTEAFF.

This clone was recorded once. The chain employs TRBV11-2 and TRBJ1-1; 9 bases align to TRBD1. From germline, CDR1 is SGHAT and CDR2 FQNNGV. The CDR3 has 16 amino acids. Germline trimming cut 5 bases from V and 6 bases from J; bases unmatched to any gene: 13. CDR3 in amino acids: CASSRPGQGMDAEAFF. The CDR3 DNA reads TGTGCCAGCAGCCGACCGGGACAGGGTATGGACGCTGAAGCTTTCTTT.

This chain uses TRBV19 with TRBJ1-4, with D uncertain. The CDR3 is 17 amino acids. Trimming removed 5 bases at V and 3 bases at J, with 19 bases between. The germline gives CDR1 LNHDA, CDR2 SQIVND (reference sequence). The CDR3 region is CASSPRAGGVANEKLFF. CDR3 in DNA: TGTGCCAGTAGTCCAAGAGCGGGTGGCGTGGCTAATGAAAAACTGTTTTTT.

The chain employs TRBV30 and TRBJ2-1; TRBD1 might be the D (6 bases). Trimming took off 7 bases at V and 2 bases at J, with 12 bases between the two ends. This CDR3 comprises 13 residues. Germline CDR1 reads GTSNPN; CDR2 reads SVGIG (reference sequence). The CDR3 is CASHRVAYNEQFF. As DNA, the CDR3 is TGTGCCTCGCACAGGGTAGCCTACAATGAGCAGTTCTTC.

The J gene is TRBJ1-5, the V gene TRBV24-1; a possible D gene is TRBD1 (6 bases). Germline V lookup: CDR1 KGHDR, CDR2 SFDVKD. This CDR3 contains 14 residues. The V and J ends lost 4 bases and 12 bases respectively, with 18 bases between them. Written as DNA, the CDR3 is TGTGCCACCAGTGACGGTGACCAGGGGAGGGTCCAGCATTTT. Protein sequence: CATSDGDQGRVQHF.

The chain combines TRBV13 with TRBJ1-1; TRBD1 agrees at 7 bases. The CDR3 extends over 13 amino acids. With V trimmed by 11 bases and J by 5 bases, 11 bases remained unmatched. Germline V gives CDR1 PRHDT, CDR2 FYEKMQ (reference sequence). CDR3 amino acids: CAGTGVLGTEAFF. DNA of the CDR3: TGTGCCGGTACAGGGGTTTTGGGGACTGAAGCTTTCTTT.

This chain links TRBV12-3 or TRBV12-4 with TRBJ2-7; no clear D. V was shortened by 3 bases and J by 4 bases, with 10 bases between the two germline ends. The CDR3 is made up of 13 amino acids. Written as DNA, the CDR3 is TGTGCCAGCAGTTTGTGGCAGAATTACGAGCAGTACTTC. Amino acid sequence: CASSLWQNYEQYF.

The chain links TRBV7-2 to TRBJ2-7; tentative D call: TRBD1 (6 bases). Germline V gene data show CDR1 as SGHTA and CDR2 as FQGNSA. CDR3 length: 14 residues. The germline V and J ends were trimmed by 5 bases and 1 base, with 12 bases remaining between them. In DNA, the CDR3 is TGTGCCAGCAGCCCGGGACACTCTTCCTACGAGCAGTACTTC. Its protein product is CASSPGHSSYEQYF.

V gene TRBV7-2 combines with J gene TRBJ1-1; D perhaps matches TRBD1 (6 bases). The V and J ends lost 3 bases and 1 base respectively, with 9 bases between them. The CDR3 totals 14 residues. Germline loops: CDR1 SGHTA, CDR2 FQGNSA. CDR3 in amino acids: CASSFDRSNTEAFF. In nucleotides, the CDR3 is TGTGCCAGCAGCTTTGACAGGTCGAACACTGAAGCTTTCTTT.

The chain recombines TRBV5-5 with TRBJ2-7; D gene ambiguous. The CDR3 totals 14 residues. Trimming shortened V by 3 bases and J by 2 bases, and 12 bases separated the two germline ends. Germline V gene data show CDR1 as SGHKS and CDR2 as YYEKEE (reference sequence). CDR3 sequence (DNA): TGTGCCAGCAGCTCCCCGACTGTAACCTACGAGCAGTACTTC. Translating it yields CASSSPTVTYEQYF.

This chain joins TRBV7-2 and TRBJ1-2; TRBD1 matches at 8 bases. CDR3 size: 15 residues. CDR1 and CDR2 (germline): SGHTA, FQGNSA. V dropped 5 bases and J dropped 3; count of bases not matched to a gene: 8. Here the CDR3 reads CASSPRTGQHYGYTF. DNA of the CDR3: TGTGCCAGCAGCCCTCGGACAGGGCAGCACTATGGCTACACCTTC.

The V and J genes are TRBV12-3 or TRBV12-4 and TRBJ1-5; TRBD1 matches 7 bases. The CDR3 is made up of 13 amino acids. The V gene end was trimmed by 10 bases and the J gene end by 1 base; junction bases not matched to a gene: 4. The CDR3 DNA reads TGTGCCACCCAACAGGGGAGCAATCAGCCCCAGCATTTT. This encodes CATQQGSNQPQHF.

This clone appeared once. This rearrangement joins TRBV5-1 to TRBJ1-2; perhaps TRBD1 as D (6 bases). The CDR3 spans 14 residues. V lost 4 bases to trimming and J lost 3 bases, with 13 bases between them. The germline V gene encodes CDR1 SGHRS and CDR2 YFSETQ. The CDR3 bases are TGCGCCAGCAGCGCATCAGGGGAGTACTATGGCTACACCTTC. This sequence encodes CASSASGEYYGYTF.

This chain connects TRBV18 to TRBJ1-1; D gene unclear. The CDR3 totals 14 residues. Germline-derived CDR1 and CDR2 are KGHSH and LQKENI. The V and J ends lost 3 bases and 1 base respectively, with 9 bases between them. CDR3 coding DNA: TGTGCCAGCTCACCCACGACAACGAACACTGAAGCTTTCTTT. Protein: CASSPTTTNTEAFF.

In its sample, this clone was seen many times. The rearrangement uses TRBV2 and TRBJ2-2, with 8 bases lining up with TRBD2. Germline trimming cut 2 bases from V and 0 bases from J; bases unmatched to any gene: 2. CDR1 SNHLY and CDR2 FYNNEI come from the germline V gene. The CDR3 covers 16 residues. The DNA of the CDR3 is TGTGCCAGCAGTGAATGGGGACTAGCGAACACCGGGGAGCTGTTTTTT. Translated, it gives CASSEWGLANTGELFF.

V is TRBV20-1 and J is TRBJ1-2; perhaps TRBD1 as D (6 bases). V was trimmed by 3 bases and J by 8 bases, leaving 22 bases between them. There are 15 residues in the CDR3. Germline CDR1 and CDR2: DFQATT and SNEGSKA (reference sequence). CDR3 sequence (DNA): TGCAGTGCTAGTGTGGTTGCAGGGGATTTAGGAGGCTACACCTTC. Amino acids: CSASVVAGDLGGYTF.

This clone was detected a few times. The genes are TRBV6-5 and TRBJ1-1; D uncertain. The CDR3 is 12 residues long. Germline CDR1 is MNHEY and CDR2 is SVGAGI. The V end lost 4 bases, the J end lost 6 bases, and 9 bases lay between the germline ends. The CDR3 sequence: CASSSQMAEAFF. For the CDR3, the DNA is TGTGCCAGCAGTTCCCAGATGGCTGAAGCTTTCTTT.